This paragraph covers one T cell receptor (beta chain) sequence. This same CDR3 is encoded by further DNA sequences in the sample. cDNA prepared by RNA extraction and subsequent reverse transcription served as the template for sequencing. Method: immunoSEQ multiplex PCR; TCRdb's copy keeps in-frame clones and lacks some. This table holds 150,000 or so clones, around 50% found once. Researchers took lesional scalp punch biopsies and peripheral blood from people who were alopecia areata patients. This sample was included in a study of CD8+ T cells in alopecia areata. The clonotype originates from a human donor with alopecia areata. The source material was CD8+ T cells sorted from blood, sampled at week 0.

The CDR3 loop is CASRAVGGELFF. The CDR3, as DNA: TGTGCCAGCAGGGCGGTCGGCGGGGAGCTGTTTTTT. This chain uses TRBV9 with TRBJ2-2, with D unresolved. CDR1 is SGDLS and CDR2 is YYNGEE in the germline V gene. V lost 5 bases and J 7 bases, leaving 9 bases between the germline ends. The CDR3 covers 12 residues.